Below are 16 T cell receptor beta chains sequenced from a single sample in a study of T cell repertoires in cytomegalovirus infection. TCRdb reanalysed the reads using MiXCR and keeps one entry per CDR3 protein. The sample has roughly 500,000 distinct CDR3 sequences, 33% seen once; the top ten hold 15% to 20%. The antigens of these receptors remain unknown. This specimen consisted of cultured PBMCs, obtained from culture after CMV antigen stimulation. These receptors all stem from a human donor in good health (CMV status not recorded). Some clones in this sample may be carry-over from other donors' samples.

This clonotype was recorded a few times. The chain carries TRBV7-3 and TRBJ2-3; TRBD2 agrees at 10 bases. This CDR3 comprises 14 residues. Germline V gene sequence: CDR1 SGHTA, CDR2 FQGTGA. V shed 6 bases, J shed 6 bases, and the junction held 6 bases outside the gene matches. DNA for the CDR3: TGTGCCAGCAGATTAGCGGGAGGATTGGATACGCAGTATTTT. This encodes CASRLAGGLDTQYF.

The rearrangement uses TRBV6-2 or TRBV6-3 and TRBJ1-6; perhaps TRBD1 as D (5 bases). Germline loops: CDR1 MNHEY, CDR2 SVGEGT. Trimming took off 6 bases at V and 5 bases at J, with 14 bases between the two ends. This CDR3 is built from 15 residues. The DNA of the CDR3 is TGTGCCAGCAGGATCTGGGACGGCAATAATTCACCCCTCCACTTT. Its translation: CASRIWDGNNSPLHF.

Here the CDR3 DNA reads TGTGCCAGCAGTTACATAACACAGGGGACTGAAGCTTTCTTT. It encodes CASSYITQGTEAFF. The V gene is TRBV6-1, the J gene TRBJ1-1, with 7 bases aligning to TRBD1. Looked up from germline, CDR1 is MNHNS and CDR2 is SASEGT. The CDR3 spans 14 residues. With V trimmed by 5 bases and J by 5 bases, 8 bases remained unmatched.

The V gene is TRBV28, the J gene TRBJ1-2; D is perhaps TRBD1 (6 bases). The CDR3 has 15 residues. Germline lookup yields CDR1 MDHEN and CDR2 SYDVKM. V dropped 4 bases and J dropped 4 bases, with 16 bases sitting between them. CDR3 DNA sequence: TGTGCCAGCAGTTCCGGACAGCTAGAAACCTATGGCTACACCTTC. Protein product: CASSSGQLETYGYTF.

This clonotype has just a few counts. The chain couples TRBV6-1 to TRBJ2-1; 12 bases align to TRBD2. Germline V gives CDR1 MNHNS, CDR2 SASEGT. The V gene end was trimmed by 6 bases and the J gene end by 8 bases; junction bases not matched to a gene: 14. The CDR3 has 17 residues. For the CDR3, the DNA is TGTGCCAGCAGGAAATACGGGTCTAGCGGGAGGGCCGATGAGCAGTTCTTC. Residues: CASRKYGSSGRADEQFF.

This clonotype was recorded a few times. The junction does not match germline at one end; this may be a read error. The chain recombines TRBV5-3 with TRBJ2-1; maybe TRBD2 (6 bases). TRBV5-3 qualifies as an ORF whose function is uncertain. The CDR3 has 16 amino acids. CDR3 in amino acids: CASSSLGAGERVEQFF. The CDR3 DNA reads as TGTGCCAGCAGCTCCCTCGGAGCGGGTGAGCGGGTTGAGCAGTTCTTC.

This clonotype was observed a few times. V usage is TRBV6-2 or TRBV6-3 and J usage is TRBJ1-5; 8 bases fit TRBD1. This CDR3 has 15 amino acids. In germline, CDR1 is MNHEY, CDR2 SVGEGT. V lost 8 bases, J lost 0 bases, and 6 bases stayed unmatched. CDR3 in amino acids: CASETGAFSNQPQHF. The CDR3 DNA reads TGTGCCAGCGAGACAGGGGCTTTTAGCAATCAGCCCCAGCATTTT.

The V call is TRBV12-3 or TRBV12-4, the J call TRBJ2-7; D may be TRBD1 (6 bases). V was clipped by 7 bases and J by 3 bases, with 10 bases between them. CDR3 size: 12 residues. The DNA for the CDR3 is TGTGCCAGCACCCGGACAGTCTACGAGCAGTACTTC. Translated: CASTRTVYEQYF.

In this sample, this clonotype turned up a few times. The rearrangement joins TRBV7-6 to TRBJ2-5, with D possibly TRBD2 on 6 matching bases. The CDR3 sequence is 14 residues long. V lost 3 bases and J 5 bases, leaving 13 bases between the germline ends. In germline, CDR1 is SGHVS, CDR2 FNYEAQ. This chain's CDR3 is CASSLSSAVETQYF. The CDR3 nucleotides read TGTGCCAGCAGCTTGTCTAGCGCAGTGGAGACCCAGTACTTC.

This clonotype was seen ten or more times. The rearrangement joins TRBV7-2 to TRBJ1-3; D gene ambiguous. V lost 1 base and J lost 1, with 11 bases in between. Germline V gene sequence: CDR1 SGHTA, CDR2 FQGNSA. The CDR3 covers 16 residues. The CDR3 is CASSLVSGGSGNTIYF. In nucleotides, the CDR3 is TGTGCCAGCAGCTTAGTTTCCGGAGGGTCTGGAAACACCATATATTTT.

This clonotype was seen a few times. The chain is built from TRBV6-5 and TRBJ1-3; D remains ambiguous. The length of the CDR3 is 19 residues. The germline V and J ends were trimmed by 0 bases and 0 bases, with 18 bases remaining between them. CDR1 MNHEY and CDR2 SVGAGI come from the germline V gene. The CDR3 DNA reads as TGTGCCAGCAGTTACTCTAGTCGGGCAGTCTACTTCTCTGGAAACACCATATATTTT. It codes for CASSYSSRAVYFSGNTIYF.

This clonotype was picked up a small number of times. V usage is TRBV6-2 or TRBV6-3 and J usage is TRBJ1-1; TRBD1 agrees at 7 bases. Unmatched junction bases numbered 3, after V lost 2 bases and J lost 6 bases. From germline, CDR1 is MNHEY and CDR2 SVGEGT. The CDR3 is made up of 13 amino acids. This chain's CDR3 is CASSYRDSSEAFF. For the CDR3, the DNA is TGTGCCAGCAGTTACAGGGACAGTTCTGAAGCTTTCTTT.

This rearrangement joins TRBV5-6 to TRBJ1-1, with D unresolved. V was pared by 4 bases and J by 5 bases, with 18 bases between. The germline CDR1 and CDR2 sequences are SGHDT and YYEEEE. CDR3 size: 15 residues. The DNA for the CDR3 is TGTGCCAGCAGCGTTCTCTGGCAGACCTCGACTGAAGCTTTCTTT. Residues: CASSVLWQTSTEAFF.

This clonotype was counted a few times. The chain is built from TRBV4-1 and TRBJ2-2; no clear D gene. Trimming took off 0 bases at V and 6 bases at J, with 5 bases between the two ends. The germline V gene encodes CDR1 MGHRA and CDR2 YSYEKL. This CDR3 contains 13 residues. CDR3 nucleotide sequence: TGCGCCAGCAGCCAAGATCTCTCCGGGGAGCTGTTTTTT. Translating it yields CASSQDLSGELFF.

The chain employs TRBV7-2 and TRBJ1-5, with unresolved D. The CDR3 sequence is 14 residues long. Looked up from germline, CDR1 is SGHTA and CDR2 is FQGNSA. Trimming took 3 bases from V and 1 from J, leaving 7 bases between them. The CDR3 nucleotides are TGTGCCAGCAGCTTTCTGGACAGCAATCAGCCCCAGCATTTT. This gives the protein CASSFLDSNQPQHF.

This clonotype has just a few counts. The rearrangement uses TRBV6-1 and TRBJ2-7; maybe TRBD2 (6 bases). The CDR3 sequence is 15 residues long. Germline assignment: CDR1 MNHNS and CDR2 SASEGT. V was pared by 2 bases and J by 2 bases, with 13 bases between. Written as DNA, the CDR3 is TGTGCCAGCAGTGAATATTCCGGGAGCGCCTACGAGCAGTACTTC. This translates into CASSEYSGSAYEQYF.